This passage covers 5 T cell receptor beta chains from one sample sequenced in a study of T cell changes during pregnancy in multiple sclerosis. Produced via immunoSEQ multiplex PCR; TCRdb's table is partial and in-frame only. The sample lists 70,000 to 75,000 clones; 80% to 95% were seen once. Sequenced here: peripheral blood, sampled in the second trimester of pregnancy. The receptors shown here come from a female donor with multiple sclerosis, enrolled in a pregnancy study.

This clone turned up a few times. The V call is TRBV4-1, the J call TRBJ2-3, with 16 bases that match TRBD2. This CDR3 region has 18 residues. Germline V gene sequence: CDR1 MGHRA, CDR2 YSYEKL. V trimming: 0 bases; J trimming: 9 bases; junction bases outside the gene matches: 9. Written as DNA, the CDR3 is TGCGCCAGCAGCCAAGACCCGCCGGGACTAGCGGGAGGGCTAACGCAGTATTTT. Encoded protein: CASSQDPPGLAGGLTQYF.

The chain uses TRBV7-7 and TRBJ2-7, with a possible D match to TRBD1 (5 bases). The CDR3 has 15 residues. V dropped 1 base and J dropped 1 base, with 11 bases sitting between them. Germline V lookup: CDR1 SSHAT, CDR2 FNYEAQ (reference sequence). The CDR3 reads CASSLEGAISYEQYF. The CDR3 DNA sequence: TGTGCCAGCAGCTTAGAAGGGGCGATTTCCTACGAGCAGTACTTC.

The chain links TRBV11-2 to TRBJ2-7; 7 nucleotides match TRBD1. V shed 5 bases, J shed 2 bases, and the junction held 12 bases outside the gene matches. The CDR3 has 16 amino acids. The germline V gene has CDR1 SGHAT and CDR2 FQNNGV. The CDR3 DNA follows: TGTGCCAGCAGCCCGCAAACCGGGACAGAAGCCTACGAGCAGTACTTC. Amino acid sequence: CASSPQTGTEAYEQYF.

This clone was seen a single time. The V gene is TRBV30, the J gene TRBJ1-4, with a weak D call TRBD1 (5 bases). This CDR3 region has 13 residues. CDR1 and CDR2 from the germline V gene are GTSNPN and SVGIG (reference sequence). The V and J ends lost 3 bases and 7 bases respectively, with 12 bases between them. The CDR3 loop reads CAWSGQGREKLFF. In DNA form, the CDR3 reads TGTGCCTGGAGCGGGCAGGGTCGTGAAAAACTGTTTTTT.

The chain joins TRBV28 to TRBJ1-2; D ambiguous. The CDR3 consists of 13 residues. The ends were cut back, 6 bases at V and 8 bases at J, with 16 bases in the middle. The V gene's germline CDR1 is MDHEN and CDR2 SYDVKM. CDR3 nucleotides: TGTGCCAGCAGCCTAACGGGGAGAGTCGGCTACACCTTC. Translated, it gives CASSLTGRVGYTF.